This T cell receptor (beta chain) was profiled in a study of blood T cell repertoires in COVID-19. Across the whole study: Some COVID-19 samples were acute and others convalescent; all came from the United States, Italy and Spain. T cells, B-cell-depleted T cells, or PBMCs provided the cDNA or gDNA that served as material.

This CDR3 is 13 amino acids long. Germline CDR1 reads SNHLY; CDR2 reads FYNNEI. Deletions cut 11 bases from V and 2 bases from J, with 15 bases between. Original processing methods: Amplification of reference gene primers was used by the study to estimate nucleated cell counts. Profiling relied on immunoSEQ multiplex PCR, and the TCRdb table lists in-frame clones only, not all of them. V and J calls and clone size follow that table, whereas D and trimming were derived from the DNA. This sample carries around 140,000 clones, over 65% of them seen once, and the ten largest clones take more than 3.5%. Sequencing used peripheral blood. The chain joins TRBV2 to TRBJ2-5, with a weak D call TRBD2 (5 bases). The TCR originated in a woman older than 75 with active or convalescent COVID-19. The CDR3 loop is CAGKREPQETQYF. The CDR3 bases are TGTGCCGGGAAGAGGGAGCCTCAAGAGACCCAGTACTTC.